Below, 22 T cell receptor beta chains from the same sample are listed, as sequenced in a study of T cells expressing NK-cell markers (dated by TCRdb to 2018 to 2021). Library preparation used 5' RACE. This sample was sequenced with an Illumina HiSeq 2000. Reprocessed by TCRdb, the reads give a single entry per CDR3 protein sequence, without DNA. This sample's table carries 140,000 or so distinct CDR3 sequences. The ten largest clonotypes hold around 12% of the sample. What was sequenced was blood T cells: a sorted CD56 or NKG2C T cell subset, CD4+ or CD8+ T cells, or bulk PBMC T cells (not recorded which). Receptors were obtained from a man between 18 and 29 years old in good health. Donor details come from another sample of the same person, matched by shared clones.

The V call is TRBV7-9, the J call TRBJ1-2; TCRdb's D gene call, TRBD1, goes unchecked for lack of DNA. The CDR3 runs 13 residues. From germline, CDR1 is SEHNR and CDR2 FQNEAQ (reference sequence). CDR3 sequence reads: CASSLDRGPGYTF.

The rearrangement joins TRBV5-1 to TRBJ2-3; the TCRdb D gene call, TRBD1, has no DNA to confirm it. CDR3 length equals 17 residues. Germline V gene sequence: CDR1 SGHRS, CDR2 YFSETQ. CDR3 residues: CASSRPTGTGSTDTQYF.

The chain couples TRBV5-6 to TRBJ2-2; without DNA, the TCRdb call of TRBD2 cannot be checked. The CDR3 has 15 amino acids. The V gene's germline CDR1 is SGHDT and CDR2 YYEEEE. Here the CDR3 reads CASSLVGTAGGELFF. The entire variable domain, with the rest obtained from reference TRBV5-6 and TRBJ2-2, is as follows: DAGVTQSPTHLIKTRGQQVTLRCSPKSGHDTVSWYQQALGQGPQFIFQYYEEEERQRGNFPDRFSGHQFPNYSSELNVNALLLGDSALYLCASSLVGTAGGELFFGEGSRLTVL.

CDR3 residues: CASSTLAGSYNEQFF. The chain combines TRBV6-1 with TRBJ2-1; the TCRdb call, TRBD2, lacks DNA for checking. Germline V CDR1 and CDR2: MNHNS, SASEGT. The CDR3 covers 15 residues.

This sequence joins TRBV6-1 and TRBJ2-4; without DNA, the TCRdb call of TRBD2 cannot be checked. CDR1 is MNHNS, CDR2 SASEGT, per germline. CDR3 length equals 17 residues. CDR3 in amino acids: CASSERGTQIAKNIQYF.

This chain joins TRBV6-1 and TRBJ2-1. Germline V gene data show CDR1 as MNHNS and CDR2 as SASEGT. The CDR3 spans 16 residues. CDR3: CASSEGIGVTYNEQFF.

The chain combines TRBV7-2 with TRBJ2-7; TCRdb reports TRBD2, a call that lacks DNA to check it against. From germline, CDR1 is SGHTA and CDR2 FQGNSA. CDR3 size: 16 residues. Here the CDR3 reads CASSPPLAGASYEQYF.

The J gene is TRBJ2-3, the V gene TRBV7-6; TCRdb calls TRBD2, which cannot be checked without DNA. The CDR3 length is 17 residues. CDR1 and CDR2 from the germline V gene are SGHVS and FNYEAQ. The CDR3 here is CASSLGPSEGLLDTQYF.

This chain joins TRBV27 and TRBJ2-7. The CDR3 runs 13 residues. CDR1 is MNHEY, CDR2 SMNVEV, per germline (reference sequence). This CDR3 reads CASSFAESYEQYF.

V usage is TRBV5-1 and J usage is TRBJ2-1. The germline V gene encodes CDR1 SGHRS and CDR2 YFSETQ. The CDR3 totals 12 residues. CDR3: CASTKTGNEQFF.

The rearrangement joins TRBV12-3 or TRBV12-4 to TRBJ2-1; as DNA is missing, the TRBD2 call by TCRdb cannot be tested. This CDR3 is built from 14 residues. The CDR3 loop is CASSFRTGLNEQFF.

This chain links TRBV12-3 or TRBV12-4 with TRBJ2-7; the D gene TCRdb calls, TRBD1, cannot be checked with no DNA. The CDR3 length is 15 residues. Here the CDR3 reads CASSYPSGSLYEQYF.

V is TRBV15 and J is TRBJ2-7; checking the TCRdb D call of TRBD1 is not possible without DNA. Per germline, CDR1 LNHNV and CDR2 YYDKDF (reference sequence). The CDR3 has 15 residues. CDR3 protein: CATSGAGPGGWEQYF.

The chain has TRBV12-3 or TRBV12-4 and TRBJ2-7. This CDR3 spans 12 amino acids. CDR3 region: CASSLQKYEQYF.

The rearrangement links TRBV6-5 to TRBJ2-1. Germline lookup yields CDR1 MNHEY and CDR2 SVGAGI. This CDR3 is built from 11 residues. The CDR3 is CATHLGLGQFF.

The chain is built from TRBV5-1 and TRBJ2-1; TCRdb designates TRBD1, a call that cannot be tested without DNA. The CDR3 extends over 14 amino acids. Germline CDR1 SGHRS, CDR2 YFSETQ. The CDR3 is CASSPGTDYNEQFF.

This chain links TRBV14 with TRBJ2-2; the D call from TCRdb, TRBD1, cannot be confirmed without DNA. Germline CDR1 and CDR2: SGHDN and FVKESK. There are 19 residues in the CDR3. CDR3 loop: CASSQDSGDFRGRAGELFF.

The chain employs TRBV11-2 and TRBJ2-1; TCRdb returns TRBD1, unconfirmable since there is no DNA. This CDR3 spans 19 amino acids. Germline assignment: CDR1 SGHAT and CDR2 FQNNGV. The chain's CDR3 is CASSLMGWLDSDPNNEQFF.

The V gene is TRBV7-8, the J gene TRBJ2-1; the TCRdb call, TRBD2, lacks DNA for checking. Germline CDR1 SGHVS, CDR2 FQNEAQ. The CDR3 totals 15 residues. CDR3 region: CASSLAVGAANEQFF. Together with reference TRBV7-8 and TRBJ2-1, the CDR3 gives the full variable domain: GAGVSQSPRYKVAKRGQDVALRCDPISGHVSLFWYQQALGQGPEFLTYFQNEAQLDKSGLPSDRFFAERPEGSVSTLKIQRTQQEDSAVYLCASSLAVGAANEQFFGPGTRLTVL.

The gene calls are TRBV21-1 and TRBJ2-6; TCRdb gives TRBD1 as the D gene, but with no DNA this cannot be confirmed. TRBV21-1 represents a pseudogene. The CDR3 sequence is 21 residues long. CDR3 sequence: CASSSPSEGAGPDSGANVLTF.

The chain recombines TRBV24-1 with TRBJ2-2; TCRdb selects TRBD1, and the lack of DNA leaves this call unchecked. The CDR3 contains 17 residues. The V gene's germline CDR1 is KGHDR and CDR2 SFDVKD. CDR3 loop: CATSDLNQGPSTGELFF.

The CDR3 here is CASRYQGGEGLAAANTGELFF. J is TRBJ2-2 and V is TRBV7-6; TCRdb reports TRBD2, a call that lacks DNA to check it against. The CDR3 is 21 amino acids. Looked up from germline, CDR1 is SGHVS and CDR2 is FNYEAQ.